The source of this TCR beta chain is a study of radiotherapy plus CTLA-4 blockade in lung cancer. The repertoire was sequenced with immunoSEQ multiplex PCR; TCRdb's copy has only in-frame clones and lacks some. The sample has tens of thousands of clones; roughly three quarters are singletons. Trimming took off 5 bases at V and 4 bases at J, with 23 bases between the two ends. This CDR3 is 17 amino acids long. CDR1 is SEHNR and CDR2 is FQNEAQ in the germline V gene (reference sequence). The receptor was derived from a human donor with non-small cell lung cancer who had a complete response to radiotherapy plus ipilimumab. The sequences come from peripheral blood, collected from a patient treated with radiotherapy plus ipilimumab. The J gene is TRBJ1-2, the V gene TRBV7-9, with D possibly matching TRBD1 (6 bases). CDR3 nucleotide sequence: TGTGCCAGCAGCCCAAACTACCCCAACAGGGTAGGCTATGGCTACACCTTC. This gives the protein CASSPNYPNRVGYGYTF. Variable domain in full (rest from reference TRBV7-9 and TRBJ1-2): DTGVSQNPRHKITKRGQNVTFRCDPISEHNRLYWYRQTLGQGPEFLTYFQNEAQLEKSRLLSDRFSAERPKGSFSTLEIQRTEQGDSAMYLCASSPNYPNRVGYGYTFGSGTRLTVV.